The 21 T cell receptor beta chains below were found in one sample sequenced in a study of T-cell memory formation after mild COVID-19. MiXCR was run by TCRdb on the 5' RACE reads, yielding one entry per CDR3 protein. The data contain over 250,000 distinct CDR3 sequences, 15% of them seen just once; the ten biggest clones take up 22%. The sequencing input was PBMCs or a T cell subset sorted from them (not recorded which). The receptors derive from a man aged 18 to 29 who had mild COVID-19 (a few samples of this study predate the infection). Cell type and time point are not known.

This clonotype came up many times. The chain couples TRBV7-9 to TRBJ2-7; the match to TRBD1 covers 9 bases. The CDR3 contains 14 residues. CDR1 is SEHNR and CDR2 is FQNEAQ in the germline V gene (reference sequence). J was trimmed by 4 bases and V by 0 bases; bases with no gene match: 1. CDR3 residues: CASSLAGQGYEQYF. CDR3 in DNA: TGTGCCAGCAGCTTAGCAGGACAGGGGTACGAGCAGTACTTC.

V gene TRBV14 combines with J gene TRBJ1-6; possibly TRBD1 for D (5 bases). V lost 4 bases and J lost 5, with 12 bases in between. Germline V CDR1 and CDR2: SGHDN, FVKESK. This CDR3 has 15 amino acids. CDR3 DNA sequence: TGTGCCAGCAGCCGCCCGGGACTGAATAATTCACCCCTCCACTTT. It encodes CASSRPGLNNSPLHF.

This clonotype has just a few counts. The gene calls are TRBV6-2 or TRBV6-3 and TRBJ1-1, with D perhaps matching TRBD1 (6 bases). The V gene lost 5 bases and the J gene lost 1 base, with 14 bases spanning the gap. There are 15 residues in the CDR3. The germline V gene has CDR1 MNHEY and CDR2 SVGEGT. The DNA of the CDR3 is TGTGCCAGCAGTCCAAGGGGGGGATGGAACACTGAAGCTTTCTTT. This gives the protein CASSPRGGWNTEAFF.

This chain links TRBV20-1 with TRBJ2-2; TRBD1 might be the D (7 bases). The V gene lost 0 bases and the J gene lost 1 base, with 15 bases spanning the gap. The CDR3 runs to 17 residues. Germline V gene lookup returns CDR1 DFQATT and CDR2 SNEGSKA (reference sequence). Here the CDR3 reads CSARDRERTGNTGELFF. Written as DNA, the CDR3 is TGCAGTGCTAGAGATCGGGAGAGGACAGGGAACACCGGGGAGCTGTTTTTT.

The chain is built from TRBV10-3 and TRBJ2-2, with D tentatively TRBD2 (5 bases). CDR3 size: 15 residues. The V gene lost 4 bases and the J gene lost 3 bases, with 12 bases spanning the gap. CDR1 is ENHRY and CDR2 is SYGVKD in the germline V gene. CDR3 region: CAISVGLDYTGELFF. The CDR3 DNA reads TGTGCCATCAGTGTTGGACTTGACTACACCGGGGAGCTGTTTTTT.

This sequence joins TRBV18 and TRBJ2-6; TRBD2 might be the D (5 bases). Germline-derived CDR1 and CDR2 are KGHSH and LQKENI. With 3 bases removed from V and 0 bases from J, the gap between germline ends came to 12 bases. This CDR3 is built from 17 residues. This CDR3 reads CASSPLAFSSGANVLTF. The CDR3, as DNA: TGTGCCAGCTCACCCCTAGCCTTCAGCTCTGGGGCCAACGTCCTGACTTTC.

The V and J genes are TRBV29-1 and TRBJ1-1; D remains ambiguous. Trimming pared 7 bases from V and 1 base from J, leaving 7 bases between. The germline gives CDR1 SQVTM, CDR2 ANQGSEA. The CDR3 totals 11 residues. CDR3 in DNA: TGCAGCGCTCTTCGGAACACTGAAGCTTTCTTT. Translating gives CSALRNTEAFF.

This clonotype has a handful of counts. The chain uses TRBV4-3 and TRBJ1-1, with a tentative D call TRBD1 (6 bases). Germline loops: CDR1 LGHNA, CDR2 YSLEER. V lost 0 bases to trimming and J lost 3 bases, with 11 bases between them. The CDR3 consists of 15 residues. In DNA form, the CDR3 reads TGCGCCAGCAGCCAAGATACAGGGCCCGACACTGAAGCTTTCTTT. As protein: CASSQDTGPDTEAFF.

CDR3 DNA: TGTGCCAGCAGAGCGGTAGGGGATGAGCAGTTCTTC. Protein product: CASRAVGDEQFF. The chain joins TRBV12-3 or TRBV12-4 to TRBJ2-1; D is perhaps TRBD1 or TRBD2 (5 bases each). With 6 bases removed from V and 8 bases from J, the gap between germline ends came to 11 bases. This CDR3 is built from 12 residues.

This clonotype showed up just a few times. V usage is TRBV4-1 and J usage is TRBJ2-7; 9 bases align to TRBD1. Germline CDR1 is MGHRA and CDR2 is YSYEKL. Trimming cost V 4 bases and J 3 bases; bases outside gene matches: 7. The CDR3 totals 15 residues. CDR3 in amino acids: CASSLSRQGGYEQYF. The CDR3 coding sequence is TGCGCCAGCAGCCTCTCTAGACAGGGGGGCTACGAGCAGTACTTC.

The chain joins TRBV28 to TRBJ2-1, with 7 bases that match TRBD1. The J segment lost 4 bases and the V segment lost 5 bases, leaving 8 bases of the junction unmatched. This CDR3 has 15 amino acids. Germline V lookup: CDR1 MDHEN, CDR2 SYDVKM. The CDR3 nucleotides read TGTGCCAGCAGTCTCGGGACAGCTCATTACAATGAGCAGTTCTTC. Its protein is CASSLGTAHYNEQFF. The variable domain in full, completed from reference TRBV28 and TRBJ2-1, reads DVKVTQSSRYLVKRTGEKVFLECVQDMDHENMFWYRQDPGLGLRLIYFSYDVKMKEKGDIPEGYSVSREKKERFSLILESASTNQTSMYLCASSLGTAHYNEQFFGPGTRLTVL.

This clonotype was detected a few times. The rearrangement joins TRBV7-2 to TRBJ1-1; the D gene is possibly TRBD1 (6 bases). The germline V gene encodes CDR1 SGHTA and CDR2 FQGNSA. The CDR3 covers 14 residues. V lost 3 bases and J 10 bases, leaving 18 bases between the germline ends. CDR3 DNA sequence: TGTGCCAGCAGCTTTCCCGGACAGCCCCAGGTAGCTTTCTTT. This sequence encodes CASSFPGQPQVAFF.

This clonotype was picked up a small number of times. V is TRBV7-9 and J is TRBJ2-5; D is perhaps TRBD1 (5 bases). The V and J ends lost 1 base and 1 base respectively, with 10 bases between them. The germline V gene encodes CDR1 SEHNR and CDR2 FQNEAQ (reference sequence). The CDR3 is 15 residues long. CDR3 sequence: CASSLVLGPQETQYF. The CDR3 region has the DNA TGTGCCAGCAGCTTAGTTCTGGGGCCCCAAGAGACCCAGTACTTC.

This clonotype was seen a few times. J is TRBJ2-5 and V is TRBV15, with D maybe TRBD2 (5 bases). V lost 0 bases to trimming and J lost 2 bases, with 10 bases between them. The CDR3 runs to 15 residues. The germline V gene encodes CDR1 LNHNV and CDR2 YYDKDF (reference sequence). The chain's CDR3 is CATSRDSGGQETQYF. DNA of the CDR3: TGTGCCACCAGCAGAGATTCGGGCGGGCAAGAGACCCAGTACTTC.

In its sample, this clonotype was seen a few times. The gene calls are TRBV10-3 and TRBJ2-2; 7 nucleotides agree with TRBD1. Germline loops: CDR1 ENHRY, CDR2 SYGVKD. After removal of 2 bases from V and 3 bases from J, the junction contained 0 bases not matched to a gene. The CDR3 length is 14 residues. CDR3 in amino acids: CAISEGQDTGELFF. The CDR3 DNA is TGTGCCATCAGTGAGGGACAGGACACCGGGGAGCTGTTTTTT.

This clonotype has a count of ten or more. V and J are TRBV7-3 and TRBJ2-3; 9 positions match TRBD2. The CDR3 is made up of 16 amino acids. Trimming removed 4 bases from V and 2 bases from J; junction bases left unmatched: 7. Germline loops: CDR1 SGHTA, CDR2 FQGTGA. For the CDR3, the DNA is TGTGCCAGCAGCTCCGCCGCGGGGGGGATCACAGATACGCAGTATTTT. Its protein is CASSSAAGGITDTQYF.

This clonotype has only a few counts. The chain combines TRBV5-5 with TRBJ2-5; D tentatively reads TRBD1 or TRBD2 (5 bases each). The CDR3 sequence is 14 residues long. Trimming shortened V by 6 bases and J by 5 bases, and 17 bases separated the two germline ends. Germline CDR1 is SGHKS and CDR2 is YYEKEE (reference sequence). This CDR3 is CASNNGASWETQYF. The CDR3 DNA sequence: TGTGCCAGCAACAACGGGGCATCCTGGGAGACCCAGTACTTC.

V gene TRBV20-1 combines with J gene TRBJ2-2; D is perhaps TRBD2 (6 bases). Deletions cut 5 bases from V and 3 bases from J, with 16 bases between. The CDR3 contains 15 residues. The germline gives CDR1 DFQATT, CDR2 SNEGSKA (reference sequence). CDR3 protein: CSAAKTGTDTGELFF. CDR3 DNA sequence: TGCAGTGCTGCGAAAACTGGGACTGACACCGGGGAGCTGTTTTTT.

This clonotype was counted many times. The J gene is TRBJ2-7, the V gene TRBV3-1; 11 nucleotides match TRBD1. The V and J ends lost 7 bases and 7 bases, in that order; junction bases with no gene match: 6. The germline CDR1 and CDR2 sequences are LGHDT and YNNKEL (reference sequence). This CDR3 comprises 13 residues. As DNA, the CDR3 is TGTGCCAGCACCCCGGACAGGGGGCGTGAGCAGTACTTC. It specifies CASTPDRGREQYF.

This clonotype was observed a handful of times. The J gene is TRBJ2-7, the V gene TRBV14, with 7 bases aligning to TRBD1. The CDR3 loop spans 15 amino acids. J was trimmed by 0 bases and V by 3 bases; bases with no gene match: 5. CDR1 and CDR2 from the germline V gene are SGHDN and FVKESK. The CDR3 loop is CASSQGPGGSYEQYV. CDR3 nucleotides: TGTGCCAGCAGCCAGGGGCCAGGGGGCTCCTACGAGCAGTACGTC.

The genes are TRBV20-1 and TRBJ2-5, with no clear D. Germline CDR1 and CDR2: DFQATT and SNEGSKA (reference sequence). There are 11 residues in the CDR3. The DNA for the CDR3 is TGCAGCACAGCACACCGGGAGACCCAGTACTTC. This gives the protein CSTAHRETQYF.